This is a list of T cell receptor beta chains from one sample in a study of cytomegalovirus exposure and HLA in healthy donors. Measured with immunoSEQ multiplex PCR; TCRdb has only the in-frame clones, and not every one. Among around 50,000 clones, 70% to 85% were seen once, and the ten largest hold 1.7%. The sequencing input was PBMCs. The receptors stem from a man aged 35 to 55 in good health and CMV-seronegative. Both conserved end residues are part of each CDR3. D genes are given only for firm matches. Clone sizes are given selectively: once, few, many, or a class where the clone is expanded.

-	TRBV29-1	TRBJ2-7	TRBD2	TGCAGCGCAGGGCGGGGGGGGGACCCCTACGAGCAGTACTTC	CSAGRGGDPYEQYF
-	TRBV27	TRBJ2-5	TRBD1	TGTGCCAGCAGTTTACTGGGACAGGGGCGAGGCGGGGGCCAGACCCAGTACTTC	CASSLLGQGRGGGQTQYF
-	TRBV30	TRBJ2-1	TRBD1	TGTGCCTCTGCCGCCGGGACAGGGTCCTACAATGAGCAGTTCTTC	CASAAGTGSYNEQFF
-	TRBV5-1	TRBJ2-1	TRBD2	TGCGCCAGCAGCACGGGACTAGCGGGGGGAAAAAGCTCCTACAATGAGCAGTTCTTC	CASSTGLAGGKSSYNEQFF
-	TRBV11-3	TRBJ1-3	-	TGTGCCAGCAGCCTCGGTACTGGAAACACCATATATTTT	CASSLGTGNTIYF
-	TRBV15	TRBJ1-5	-	TGTGCCACCGGGGAGCATCAGCCCCAGCATTTT	CATGEHQPQHF
-	TRBV30	TRBJ1-2	-	TGTGCCTGGAGTGCCGACTCCCCCATCAGCTATGGCTACACCTTC	CAWSADSPISYGYTF
-	TRBV4-2	TRBJ2-1	TRBD2	TGTGCCAGCAGCCAAGATGGTCGGGGGGGCCTAGGTGAGCAGTTCTTC	CASSQDGRGGLGEQFF
-	TRBV11-3	TRBJ2-3	TRBD2	TGTGCCAGCAGCTTCTTCGCGGGGGGGCCAACTGATACGCAGTATTTT	CASSFFAGGPTDTQYF
few	TRBV4-1	TRBJ1-5	-	TGCGCCAGCAGCCAAGATCCAGGGAATAGCAATCAGCCCCAGCATTTT	CASSQDPGNSNQPQHF
-	TRBV5-1	TRBJ1-6	-	TGCGCCAGCAGCTTGGGACAGAAAAATAATTCACCCCTCCACTTT	CASSLGQKNNSPLHF
-	TRBV4-1	TRBJ2-3	-	TGCGCCAGCAGCCACCGAAGAGCGGTGGGGGCGCTCACAGATACGCAGTATTTT	CASSHRRAVGALTDTQYF
-	TRBV30	TRBJ1-6	TRBD1	TGTGCCTGGAGAACACAGGGGTATAATTCACCCCTCCACTTT	CAWRTQGYNSPLHF
once	TRBV5-8	TRBJ1-5	TRBD1	TGTGCCAGCAGCTTGTGGGGACAGGGTGGGAATCAGCCCCAGCATTTT	CASSLWGQGGNQPQHF
-	TRBV6-5	TRBJ2-1	TRBD2	TGTGCCAGCAGCCCACAGCGGGGGGTGACAATCGAGCAGTTCTTC	CASSPQRGVTIEQFF